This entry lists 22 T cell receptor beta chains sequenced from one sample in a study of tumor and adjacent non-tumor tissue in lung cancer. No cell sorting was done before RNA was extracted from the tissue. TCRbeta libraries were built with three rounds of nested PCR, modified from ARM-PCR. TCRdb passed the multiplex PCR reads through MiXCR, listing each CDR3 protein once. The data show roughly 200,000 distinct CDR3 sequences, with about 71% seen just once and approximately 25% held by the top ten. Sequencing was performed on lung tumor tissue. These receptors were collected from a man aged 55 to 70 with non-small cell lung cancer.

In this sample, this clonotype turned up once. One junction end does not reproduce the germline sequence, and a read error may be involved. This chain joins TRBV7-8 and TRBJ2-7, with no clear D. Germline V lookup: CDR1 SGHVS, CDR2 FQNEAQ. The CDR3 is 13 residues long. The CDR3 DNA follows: TGTGCTAGCAGCTTTGGTCTGGCCTACGAGCAGTACTTC. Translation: CASSFGLAYEQYF. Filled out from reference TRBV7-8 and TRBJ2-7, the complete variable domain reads GAGVSQSPRYKVAKRGQDVALRCDPISGHVSLFWYQQALGQGPEFLTYFQNEAQLDKSGLPSDRFFAERPEGSVSTLKIQRTQQEDSAVYLCASSFGLAYEQYFGPGTRLTVT.

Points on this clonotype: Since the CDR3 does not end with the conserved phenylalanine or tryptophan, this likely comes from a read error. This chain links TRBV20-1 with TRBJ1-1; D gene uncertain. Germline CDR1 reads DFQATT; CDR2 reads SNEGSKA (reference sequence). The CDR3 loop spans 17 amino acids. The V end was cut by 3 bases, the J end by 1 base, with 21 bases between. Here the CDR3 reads CSARDSDIAAPNTEAFP. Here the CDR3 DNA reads TGCAGTGCTAGGGACTCCGACATTGCAGCACCGAACACTGAAGCTTTCCCT.

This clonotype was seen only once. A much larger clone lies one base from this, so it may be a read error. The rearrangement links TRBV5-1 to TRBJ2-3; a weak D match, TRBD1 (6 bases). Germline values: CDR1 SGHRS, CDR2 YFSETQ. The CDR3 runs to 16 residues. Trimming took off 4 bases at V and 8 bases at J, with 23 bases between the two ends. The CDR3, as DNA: TGCGCCAGCAGCAGGGGGAGAGGGTTGTCGGGACGTACGCAGTATTTT. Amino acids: CASSRGRGLSGRTQYF. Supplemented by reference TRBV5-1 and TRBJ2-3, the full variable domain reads KAGVTQTPRYLIKTRGQQVTLSCSPISGHRSVSWYQQTPGQGLQFLFEYFSETQRNKGNFPGRFSGRQFSNSRSEMNVSTLELGDSALYLCASSRGRGLSGRTQYFGPGTRLTVL.

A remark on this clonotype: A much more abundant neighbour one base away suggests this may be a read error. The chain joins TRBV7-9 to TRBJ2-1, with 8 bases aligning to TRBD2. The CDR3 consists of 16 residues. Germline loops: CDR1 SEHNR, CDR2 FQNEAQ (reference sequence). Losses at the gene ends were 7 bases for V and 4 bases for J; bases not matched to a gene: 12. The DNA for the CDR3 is TGTGCCAGCATTAGGTTAGCGGGGAGGTTGTACAATGAGCAGTTCTTC. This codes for CASIRLAGRLYNEQFF.

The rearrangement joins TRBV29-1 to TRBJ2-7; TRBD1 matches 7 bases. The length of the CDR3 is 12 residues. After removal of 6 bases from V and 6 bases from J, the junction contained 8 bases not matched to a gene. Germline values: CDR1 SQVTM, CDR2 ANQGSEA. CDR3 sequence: CSVEIQGLEQYF. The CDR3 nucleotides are TGCAGCGTCGAAATACAGGGGCTCGAGCAGTACTTC.

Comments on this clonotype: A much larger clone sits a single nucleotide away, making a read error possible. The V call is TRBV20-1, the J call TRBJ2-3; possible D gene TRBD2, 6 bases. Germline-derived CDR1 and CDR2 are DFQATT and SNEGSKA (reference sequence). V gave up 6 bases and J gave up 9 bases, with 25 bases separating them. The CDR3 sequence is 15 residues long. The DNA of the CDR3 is TGCAGTGCCTATCTCCCACTAACGGGAGAATTAACGCAGTATTTT. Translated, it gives CSAYLPLTGELTQYF.

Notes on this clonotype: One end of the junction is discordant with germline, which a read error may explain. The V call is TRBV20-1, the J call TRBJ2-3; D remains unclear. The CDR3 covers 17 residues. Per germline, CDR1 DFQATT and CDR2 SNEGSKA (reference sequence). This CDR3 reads CGAPTAWAMHRTDTQYF. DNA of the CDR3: TGCGGTGCTCCCACGGCGTGGGCCATGCACCGCACAGATACGCAGTATTTT.

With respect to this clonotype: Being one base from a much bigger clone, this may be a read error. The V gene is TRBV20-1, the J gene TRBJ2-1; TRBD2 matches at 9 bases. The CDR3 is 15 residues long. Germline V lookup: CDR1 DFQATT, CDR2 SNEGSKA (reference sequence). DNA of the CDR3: TGCGGTGCCATCCCGACTAGCGGCGGCAACAATGAGCAGTTCTTC. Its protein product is CGAIPTSGGNNEQFF.

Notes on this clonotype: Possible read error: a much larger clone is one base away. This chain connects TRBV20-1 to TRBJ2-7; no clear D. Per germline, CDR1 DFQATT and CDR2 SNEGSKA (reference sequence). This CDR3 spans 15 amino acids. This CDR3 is CSARDGLVSSHEQYF. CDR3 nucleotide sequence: TGCAGTGCTAGAGATGGTCTAGTGTCCTCCCACGAGCAGTACTTC.

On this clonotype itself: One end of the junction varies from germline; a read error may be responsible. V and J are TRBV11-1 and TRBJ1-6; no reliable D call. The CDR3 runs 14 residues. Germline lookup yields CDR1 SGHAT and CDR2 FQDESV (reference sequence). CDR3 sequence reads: CASSPGDAGSPPHF. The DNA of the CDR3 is TGTGCCAGCAGCCCGGGAGACGCGGGTTCACCCCCCCATTTT. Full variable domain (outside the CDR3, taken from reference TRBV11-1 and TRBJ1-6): EAEVAQSPRYKITEKSQAVAFWCDPISGHATLYWYRQILGQGPELLVQFQDESVVDDSQLPKDRFSAERLKGVDSTLKIQPAELGDSAMYLCASSPGDAGSPPHFGNGTRLTVT.

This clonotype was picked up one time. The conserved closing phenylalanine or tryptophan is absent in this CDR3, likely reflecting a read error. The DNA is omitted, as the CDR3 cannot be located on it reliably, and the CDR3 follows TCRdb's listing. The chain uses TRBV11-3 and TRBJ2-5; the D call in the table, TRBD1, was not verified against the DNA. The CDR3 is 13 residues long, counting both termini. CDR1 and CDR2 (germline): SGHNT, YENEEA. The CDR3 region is CASSFTGEETHYY.

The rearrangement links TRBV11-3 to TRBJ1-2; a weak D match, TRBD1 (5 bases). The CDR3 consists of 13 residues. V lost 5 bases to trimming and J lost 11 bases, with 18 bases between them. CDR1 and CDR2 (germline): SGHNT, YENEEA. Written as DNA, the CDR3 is TGTGCCAGCAGCCGAACAGGAGGGTATAGTTACACCTTC. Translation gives CASSRTGGYSYTF.

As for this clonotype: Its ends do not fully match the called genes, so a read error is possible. CDR3 amino acids: CNARARENIEAFF. In DNA, the CDR3 is TGCAATGCTAGAGCCAGGGAGAACATTGAAGCTTTCTTT. The rearrangement joins TRBV20-1 to TRBJ1-1; D is perhaps TRBD1 (5 bases). The CDR3 spans 13 residues. Per germline, CDR1 DFQATT and CDR2 SNEGSKA (reference sequence).

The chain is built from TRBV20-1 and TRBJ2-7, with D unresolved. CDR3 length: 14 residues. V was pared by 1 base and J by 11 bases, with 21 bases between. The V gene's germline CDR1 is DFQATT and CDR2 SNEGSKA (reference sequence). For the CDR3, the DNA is TGCAGTGCTAGAGGTCCTCGCATGAACTACGAAGAGTACTTC. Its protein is CSARGPRMNYEEYF.

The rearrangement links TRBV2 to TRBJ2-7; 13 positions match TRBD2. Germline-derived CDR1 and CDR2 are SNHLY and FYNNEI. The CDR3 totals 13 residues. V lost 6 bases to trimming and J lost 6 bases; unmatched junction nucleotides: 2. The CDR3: CASRLAGGPEQYF. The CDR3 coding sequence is TGTGCCAGCAGACTAGCGGGGGGGCCCGAGCAGTACTTC.

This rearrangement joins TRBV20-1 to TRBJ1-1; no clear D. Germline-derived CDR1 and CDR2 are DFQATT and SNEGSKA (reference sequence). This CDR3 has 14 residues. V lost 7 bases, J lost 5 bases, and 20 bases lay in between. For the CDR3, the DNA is TGCAGTGTCCTTCGACCCGCCGGGAAGACTGAAGCTTTCTTT. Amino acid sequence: CSVLRPAGKTEAFF.

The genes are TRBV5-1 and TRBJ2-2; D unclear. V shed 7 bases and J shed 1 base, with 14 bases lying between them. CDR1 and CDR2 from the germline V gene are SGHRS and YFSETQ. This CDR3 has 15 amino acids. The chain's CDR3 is CASGRGAVNTGELFF. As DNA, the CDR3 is TGCGCCAGCGGCAGAGGTGCGGTGAACACCGGGGAGCTGTTTTTT.

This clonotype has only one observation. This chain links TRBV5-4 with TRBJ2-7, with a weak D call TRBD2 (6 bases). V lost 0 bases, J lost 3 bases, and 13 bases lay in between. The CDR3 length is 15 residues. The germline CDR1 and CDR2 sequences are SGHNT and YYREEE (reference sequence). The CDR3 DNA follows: TGTGCCAGCAGCTTGGCCGGGGTTAGCGGCTACGAGCAGTACTTC. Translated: CASSLAGVSGYEQYF. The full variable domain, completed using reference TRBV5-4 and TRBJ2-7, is ETGVTQSPTHLIKTRGQQVTLRCSSQSGHNTVSWYQQALGQGPQFIFQYYREEENGRGNFPPRFSGLQFPNYSSELNVNALELDDSALYLCASSLAGVSGYEQYFGPGTRLTVT.

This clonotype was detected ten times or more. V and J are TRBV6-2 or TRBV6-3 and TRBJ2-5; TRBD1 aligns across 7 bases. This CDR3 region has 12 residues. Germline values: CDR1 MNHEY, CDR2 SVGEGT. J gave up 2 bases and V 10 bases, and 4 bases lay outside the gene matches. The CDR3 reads CATRQGQETQYF. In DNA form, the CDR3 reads TGTGCCACCCGACAGGGACAAGAGACCCAGTACTTC.

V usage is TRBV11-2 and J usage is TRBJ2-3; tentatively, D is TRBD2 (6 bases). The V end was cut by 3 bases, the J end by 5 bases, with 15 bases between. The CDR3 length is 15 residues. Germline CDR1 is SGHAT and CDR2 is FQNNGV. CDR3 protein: CASSLLAGRGDTQYF. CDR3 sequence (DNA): TGTGCCAGCAGCTTGCTGGCGGGACGAGGAGATACGCAGTATTTT. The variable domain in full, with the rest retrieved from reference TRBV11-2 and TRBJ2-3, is EAGVAQSPRYKIIEKRQSVAFWCNPISGHATLYWYQQILGQGPKLLIQFQNNGVVDDSQLPKDRFSAERLKGVDSTLKIQPAKLEDSAVYLCASSLLAGRGDTQYFGPGTRLTVL.

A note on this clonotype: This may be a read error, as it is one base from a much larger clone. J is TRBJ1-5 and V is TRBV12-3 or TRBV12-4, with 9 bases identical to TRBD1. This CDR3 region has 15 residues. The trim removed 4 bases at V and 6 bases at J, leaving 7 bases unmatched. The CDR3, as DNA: TGTGCCAGCAGTTCTAGGACAGGGGTAAGTCAGCCCCAGCATTTT. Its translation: CASSSRTGVSQPQHF.

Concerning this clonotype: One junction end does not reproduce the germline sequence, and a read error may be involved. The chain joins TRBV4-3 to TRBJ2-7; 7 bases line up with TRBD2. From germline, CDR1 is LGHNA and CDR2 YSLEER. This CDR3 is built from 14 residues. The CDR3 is CVSSPGTTTYEQYF. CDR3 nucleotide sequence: TGCGTCAGCAGCCCCGGGACTACTACATACGAGCAGTACTTC.